Below are 10 T cell receptor beta chains sequenced from a single sample in a study of response to subunit inactivated influenza vaccine (dated by TCRdb to 2016 to 2019). Libraries came from RT-PCR. Instrument used: Illumina HiSeq 2500. The raw public reads went through TCRdb reprocessing: fastp at Q25, MiXCR clone calling, in-frame beta chains kept. Each entry is one CDR3 protein sequence, shown with its most common DNA and genes. The sample yields some 800,000 distinct CDR3 sequences; approximately 21% were counted once. The ten biggest clones cover more than 8.5% of the sample. The sample in question was PBMCs from blood, obtained roughly 5 days after vaccination. Receptor source: a man aged 45-65 years who received an inactivated influenza vaccine. Donor details come from another sample of the same person, matched by shared clones.

The chain joins TRBV5-1 to TRBJ2-1; 7 bases fit TRBD1. This CDR3 region has 18 residues. With V trimmed by 0 bases and J by 8 bases, 17 bases remained unmatched. Germline V CDR1 and CDR2: SGHRS, YFSETQ. The CDR3 sequence is CASSLGLGAQGVGDEQFF. CDR3 nucleotide sequence: TGCGCCAGCAGCTTGGGGCTAGGGGCCCAGGGGGTCGGTGATGAGCAGTTCTTC.

This chain joins TRBV12-3 or TRBV12-4 and TRBJ1-5; D call uncertain. The CDR3 loop spans 16 amino acids. V was clipped by 4 bases and J by 4 bases, with 17 bases between them. This chain's CDR3 is CASSSGPHTINQPQHF. The CDR3 DNA reads as TGTGCCAGCAGTTCGGGCCCCCATACGATAAATCAGCCCCAGCATTTT.

This rearrangement joins TRBV7-9 to TRBJ1-4; no clear D gene. The germline V and J ends were trimmed by 2 bases and 2 bases, with 9 bases remaining between them. This CDR3 spans 15 amino acids. Germline lookup yields CDR1 SEHNR and CDR2 FQNEAQ (reference sequence). CDR3 in amino acids: CASSLLTDTNEKLFF. CDR3 nucleotide sequence: TGTGCCAGCAGCTTACTAACAGATACTAATGAAAAACTGTTTTTT.

This clonotype was counted between two and nine times. The chain carries TRBV11-2 and TRBJ2-5, with D perhaps TRBD2 (5 bases). Germline-derived CDR1 and CDR2 are SGHAT and FQNNGV. This CDR3 spans 12 amino acids. Trimming pared 1 base from V and 10 bases from J, leaving 10 bases between. In DNA, the CDR3 is TGTGCCAGCAGCTTAGTAACAGAGGGCCAGTACTTC. Amino acids: CASSLVTEGQYF.

J is TRBJ2-1 and V is TRBV10-3; 13 positions agree with TRBD2. CDR1 ENHRY and CDR2 SYGVKD come from the germline V gene. V was pared by 5 bases and J by 9 bases, with 16 bases of the junction left unmatched. The CDR3 contains 18 residues. The CDR3 spells CAISLEVTSGGEFTEQFF. CDR3 bases: TGTGCCATCAGTTTAGAGGTCACTAGCGGGGGGGAGTTCACTGAGCAGTTCTTC.

This clonotype was seen only a few times. At one of its ends the junction is not consistent with the germline gene, which may arise from a read error. The chain joins TRBV6-2 or TRBV6-3 to TRBJ2-7; D might be TRBD1 (6 bases). The CDR3 spans 17 residues. The germline V gene has CDR1 MNHEY and CDR2 SVGEGT. The chain's CDR3 is CASSYPVTGILLYGQYF. The CDR3 nucleotides are TGTGCCAGCAGTTACCCCGTGACAGGCATTCTCCTCTACGGGCAGTACTTC.

This clonotype occurred many times. The V gene is TRBV5-1, the J gene TRBJ2-7, with D unclear. Germline V gene data show CDR1 as SGHRS and CDR2 as YFSETQ. CDR3 length: 14 amino acids. Trimming removed 2 bases at V and 2 bases at J, with 11 bases between. The CDR3 nucleotides are TGCGCCAGCAGCTTATGGACGGGTACCTACGAGCAGTACTTC. Its protein is CASSLWTGTYEQYF.

The CDR3 nucleotides are TGTGCCACCAGCAGAGAATGGGCCTCTAGCACAGATACGCAGTATTTT. It encodes CATSREWASSTDTQYF. The genes are TRBV15 and TRBJ2-3; D uncertain. The ends were cut back, 0 bases at V and 0 bases at J, with 10 bases in the middle. This CDR3 comprises 16 residues. The germline gives CDR1 LNHNV, CDR2 YYDKDF (reference sequence). Supplemented by reference TRBV15 and TRBJ2-3, the full variable domain reads DAMVIQNPRYQVTQFGKPVTLSCSQTLNHNVMYWYQQKSSQAPKLLFHYYDKDFNNEADTPDNFQSRRPNTSFCFLDIRSPGLGDTAMYLCATSREWASSTDTQYFGPGTRLTVL.

In this sample, this clonotype turned up a few times. The gene calls are TRBV29-1 and TRBJ2-1; 9 bases agree with TRBD1. V was pared by 7 bases and J by 8 bases, with 9 bases of the junction left unmatched. CDR3 length equals 13 residues. The germline CDR1 and CDR2 sequences are SQVTM and ANQGSEA. CDR3 region: CSGWTGDRDEQFF. The CDR3 bases are TGCAGCGGATGGACAGGGGATCGGGATGAGCAGTTCTTC.

The chain is built from TRBV7-2 and TRBJ2-7; maybe TRBD1 (5 bases). V lost 6 bases and J 6 bases, leaving 12 bases between the germline ends. The V gene's germline CDR1 is SGHTA and CDR2 FQGNSA. The CDR3 spans 12 residues. The CDR3 nucleotides are TGTGCCAGCAGTTCTTTGGGGCGCGAGCAGTACTTC. This encodes CASSSLGREQYF.